The 9 T cell receptor beta chains presented below share a single source sample, sequenced in a study of identical twins. MiXCR, run by TCRdb on the 5' RACE reads, gives a single entry per CDR3 protein. The data show around 250,000 distinct CDR3 sequences, more than 9.5% seen once. The same data also went into a second study, on yellow fever vaccine responses in identical twins.

Material for sequencing was memory (CD45RO+) T cells sorted from blood. The source is a woman younger than 35 in good health.

This rearrangement joins TRBV4-1 to TRBJ2-7, with D hard to call. V lost 0 bases and J lost 2, with 11 bases in between. Germline V gene sequence: CDR1 MGHRA, CDR2 YSYEKL. This CDR3 has 15 amino acids. CDR3 bases: TGCGCCAGCAGCCAAGAGGTTGTCGGAACCTACGAGCAGTACTTC. Protein: CASSQEVVGTYEQYF.

The chain carries TRBV6-1 and TRBJ2-1; 9 nucleotides line up with TRBD1. Germline V CDR1 and CDR2: MNHNS, SASEGT. The CDR3 loop spans 15 amino acids. Trimming at V came to 6 bases and at J to 4 bases, leaving 7 bases not matched to a gene. CDR3 nucleotide sequence: TGTGCCAGCAGGAGGGACAGGGCGCAATACAATGAGCAGTTCTTC. Amino acids: CASRRDRAQYNEQFF.

This clonotype has only a few counts. The chain recombines TRBV2 with TRBJ2-5; TRBD2 matches at 9 bases. V lost 7 bases and J lost 4; bases outside the gene matches: 13. This CDR3 region has 16 residues. Germline CDR1 reads SNHLY; CDR2 reads FYNNEI. The CDR3 sequence: CASIQRQREAGETQYF. The CDR3 DNA reads TGTGCCAGCATTCAGCGGCAGCGGGAGGCTGGAGAGACCCAGTACTTC.

This clonotype has ten or more counts. The rearrangement joins TRBV6-5 to TRBJ1-4; no reliable D call. Per germline, CDR1 MNHEY and CDR2 SVGAGI. This CDR3 has 15 amino acids. Trimming left V 4 bases short and J 4 bases short, with 13 bases between. The CDR3 bases are TGTGCCAGCAGTTCCGAGACGGATTTTAATGAAAAACTGTTTTTT. Amino acids: CASSSETDFNEKLFF.

This clonotype has a count of ten or more. This sequence joins TRBV7-2 and TRBJ1-3; 10 bases line up with TRBD1. This CDR3 comprises 17 residues. Germline V gene lookup returns CDR1 SGHTA and CDR2 FQGNSA. V shed 5 bases, J shed 4 bases, and the junction held 11 bases outside the gene matches. The CDR3 bases are TGTGCCAGCAGCCTTTCTCCCGGGACAGGGGTCGGAAACACCATATATTTT. It is translated as CASSLSPGTGVGNTIYF.

This clonotype came up a few times. This chain links TRBV7-2 with TRBJ1-5, with 11 bases that match TRBD1. The V segment lost 5 bases and the J segment 7 bases; nucleotides outside the gene matches: 13. Germline CDR1 SGHTA, CDR2 FQGNSA. The CDR3 sequence is 17 residues long. Here the CDR3 reads CASSTTGTGGSRQPQHF. CDR3 nucleotides: TGTGCCAGCAGCACCACCGGGACAGGGGGGTCCAGGCAGCCCCAGCATTTT.

This clonotype was seen ten or more times. The chain joins TRBV12-3 or TRBV12-4 to TRBJ1-2; 10 bases map to TRBD1. CDR3 length equals 15 residues. V was clipped by 1 base and J by 8 bases; unmatched bases: 7. The CDR3 region has the DNA TGTGCCAGCAGTTTAGGGTGGGGACAGGGGAAAGGCTACACCTTC. Amino acid sequence: CASSLGWGQGKGYTF.

This clonotype was counted a few times. The CDR3: CASSLDAGNSGNTIYF. The CDR3 DNA reads TGTGCCAGCAGCTTGGACGCGGGAAACTCTGGAAACACCATATATTTT. The chain links TRBV5-6 to TRBJ1-3; D uncertain. The length of the CDR3 is 16 residues. Germline V gene data show CDR1 as SGHDT and CDR2 as YYEEEE. The germline V and J ends were trimmed by 0 bases and 0 bases, with 10 bases remaining between them.

V and J are TRBV7-9 and TRBJ1-5; 7 bases map to TRBD1. Germline V gives CDR1 SEHNR, CDR2 FQNEAQ (reference sequence). The CDR3 sequence is 14 residues long. V lost 3 bases, J lost 4 bases, and 3 bases stayed unmatched. In DNA form, the CDR3 reads TGTGCCAGCAGCTTGGGACAGTCGAATCAGCCCCAGCATTTT. Translated, it gives CASSLGQSNQPQHF.